The TCR beta chain under discussion was sequenced for a study of graft-versus-host responses after intestinal transplantation. Study-level information: Recipients underwent multivisceral, liver-intestinal, or isolated intestinal transplants. Study results and limitations: Some GvH clones appeared in ileal mucosa or blood before recipient bone marrow. Levels of circulating GvH clones at their peak were associated with early post-transplant HvG declines. Within the allografts of patients who had graft-donor T cell macrochimerism, graft-versus-host to host-versus-graft clonal ratios were high.

This CDR3 is built from 16 residues. CDR1 is KGHSH and CDR2 is LQKENI in the germline V gene. The sample holds one count of this clone. No antigen is known for it. Clones were read by immunoSEQ multiplex PCR, and TCRdb kept only the in-frame ones, dropping some. This sample has over 85,000 clones, with around 92% found just once. The specimen comprised unstimulated CD4+ T cells sorted from spleen or lymph node cells, sampled before transplant. This clonotype was obtained from a human donor who was the organ donor for an intestinal transplant. The rearrangement links TRBV18 to TRBJ2-5, with 7 nucleotides matching TRBD1. Matching the DNA end better, TRBJ2-7 makes the J call doubtful. The chain's CDR3 is CASSTRVGTVPYEQYF. CDR3 bases: TGTGCCAGCTCAACGCGCGTAGGGACAGTTCCCTACGAGCAGTACTTC.